The TCR beta chain described here comes from a study of post-analysis software for immune sequencing data. General observations from the study: Higher frequency in patients than in controls was seen for roughly 5 TRBV segments, with TRBV5-6, TRBV5-1 and TRBV20-1 among them. Significantly decreased normalized Chao1 diversity was recorded for multiple sclerosis patients relative to controls.

Libraries were made from TCR beta cDNA, and they carried unique molecular identifiers. One entry per CDR3 protein, called by TCRdb with MiXCR from the PCR reads. The sample has about 430,000 distinct CDR3 sequences; less than 40% are singletons. Remarks on this clonotype: Its antigen is still unknown.

Germline values: CDR1 SGHRS, CDR2 YFSETQ. Between the trimmed V and J ends, which lost 2 bases and 2 bases, there was a span of 11 bases. The CDR3 covers 15 residues. Sequences were obtained from blood. The chain is built from TRBV5-1 and TRBJ2-1, with a possible D match to TRBD2 (6 bases). The receptor was isolated from a girl aged 2 to 10 with multiple sclerosis. The CDR3 sequence: CASSLGTDTYNEQFF. The CDR3 nucleotides are TGCGCCAGCAGCTTAGGGACTGACACCTACAATGAGCAGTTCTTC.